The text below deals with one TCR beta chain. Its antigen is currently unknown. Germline V gene data show CDR1 as SNHLY and CDR2 as FYNNEI. The CDR3 covers 15 residues. The V and J ends lost 11 bases and 2 bases, in that order; junction bases with no gene match: 14. The time point was: cycle 4 day 1 (C4D1), after 5 to 7 weeks of nivolumab. Relapse after autologous stem cell transplantation occurred in every patient, and brentuximab vedotin exposure varied. Purification of CD4+ T cells from thawed PBMCs was performed via magnetic negative selection. Best overall response was complete response, partial response or progressive disease in these relapsed/refractory classical Hodgkin lymphoma patients. The assay was immunoSEQ multiplex PCR, and TCRdb's table has in-frame clones only and misses some. The sample includes some 13,000 clones, about four fifths of them seen just once. The data were taken from a study of PD-1 blockade in classical Hodgkin lymphoma. Study information: The study gave patients nivolumab 3 mg/kg intravenously every 2 weeks.

Points from the study as a whole: Repertoire differences lack defined causes, possibly disease activity or prior therapy.

Sequencing was performed on CD4+ T cells from blood, taken before the fourth cycle of nivolumab. J is TRBJ2-7 and V is TRBV2; 8 bases match TRBD2. This clonotype was obtained from a human donor with classical Hodgkin lymphoma. The CDR3 reads CAGRDQLADAYEQYF. CDR3 coding DNA: TGTGCCGGAAGGGATCAACTAGCGGACGCCTACGAGCAGTACTTC. The complete variable domain, with remaining parts taken from reference TRBV2 and TRBJ2-7, reads EPEVTQTPSHQVTQMGQEVILRCVPISNHLYFYWYRQILGQKVEFLVSFYNNEISEKSEIFDDQFSVERPDGSNFTLKIRSTKLEDSAMYFCAGRDQLADAYEQYFGPGTRLTVT.